The source of this TCR beta chain is a study of T-cell reconstitution after alpha-beta-depleted transplantation in children. This sample's TCRbeta library carried unique molecular identifier barcodes. TCRdb used MiXCR to reprocess the PCR reads, holding one entry per CDR3 protein. Of hundreds of thousands of distinct CDR3 sequences listed, about 10% are singletons. J gave up 9 bases and V 5 bases, and 12 bases lay outside the gene matches. The length of the CDR3 is 15 residues. From germline, CDR1 is SGHAT and CDR2 FQNNGV. The clonotype was recovered from a child aged 2 to 15 with inherited bone marrow failure, due to receive a stem cell transplant. The chain carries TRBV11-2 and TRBJ2-7; 11 nucleotides align to TRBD2. This material consisted of PBMCs, taken before TCRalphabeta/CD19-depleted stem cell transplant. The CDR3: CASSPLAGGPSRQYF. CDR3 coding DNA: TGTGCCAGCAGCCCCCTAGCGGGAGGCCCTTCGAGGCAGTACTTC.